These T cell receptor beta chains were read from a single sample in a study of T cells in localized non-small cell lung cancer. Profiled with immunoSEQ multiplex PCR; TCRdb holds only in-frame clones, not every one. The sample records tens of thousands of clones, about 88% being singletons. The source material was PBMCs, sampled before any cancer treatment. The receptors come from a man aged 35-75 years with stage II lung adenocarcinoma. Both conserved end residues are part of each CDR3. Fields, in order: J gene, clone size, V gene, D gene, CDR3 DNA, CDR3 protein. The D gene is left open where the match is weak. Expanded clones get a size class; other rows say once, few or many, or leave the size out.

TRBJ1-5	-	TRBV6-6	TRBD1	TGTGCCAGCAAGGGACAGAATAGCAATCAGCCCCAGCATTTT	CASKGQNSNQPQHF
TRBJ1-2	-	TRBV9	TRBD1	TGTGCCAGCAGCGCTGGACAGGGGGTCTCGAGCTACACCTTC	CASSAGQGVSSYTF
TRBJ1-1	-	TRBV6-1	-	TGTGCCAGCAGTGAACCAAAACCGGCAGGGGAAGCTTTCTTT	CASSEPKPAGEAFF
TRBJ2-2	once	TRBV13	-	TGTGCCAGCAGCGAATCCCCGGGGCGCGGAACCGGGGAGCTGTTTTTT	CASSESPGRGTGELFF
TRBJ1-2	-	TRBV18	-	TGTGCCAGCTCACCACTGTCTCGACAGGCCGGGTCCGTTGGCTACACCTTC	CASSPLSRQAGSVGYTF
TRBJ2-1	once	TRBV27	-	TGTGCCAGCAGTTTGAGATTAAGCTCCTACAATGAGCAGTTCTTC	CASSLRLSSYNEQFF
TRBJ2-7	-	TRBV2	-	TGTGCCAGCGCGAGGGACTCCTACGAGCAGTACTTC	CASARDSYEQYF
TRBJ1-4	-	TRBV30	TRBD1	TGTGCCTTCAGGGGGCTTGGGGAAAAACTGTTTTTT	CAFRGLGEKLFF
TRBJ2-1	-	TRBV7-2	TRBD1	TGTGCCAGCAGCTCGACAGGGGGTGGATCCTACAATGAGCAGTTCTTC	CASSSTGGGSYNEQFF
TRBJ2-2	-	TRBV9	TRBD2	TGTGCCAGCAGCGTAGGCGGGGGGCGGACCGGGGAGCTGTTTTTT	CASSVGGGRTGELFF
TRBJ2-1	-	TRBV21-1	-	TGTGCCAGCAGCTCCCCGGGACAGGGCCTTCTTAGCTCCTACAATGAGCAGTTCTTC	CASSSPGQGLLSSYNEQFF
TRBJ1-2	-	TRBV5-5	-	TGTGCCAGCAGCTTAAGAACAGCTTATGGCTACACCTTC	CASSLRTAYGYTF
TRBJ2-6	-	TRBV30	TRBD1	TGTGCCTGGAGTAACAGGGGCCATGGAGCTGGGGCCAACGTCCTGACTTTC	CAWSNRGHGAGANVLTF
TRBJ1-4	few	TRBV7-6	TRBD1	TGTGCCAGCAGCTTCAGAGCAGGGGGCGGGGGTGAAAAACTGTTTTTT	CASSFRAGGGGEKLFF
TRBJ1-1	-	TRBV14	-	TGTGCCAGCAGCCAAAGGTCATATTCCATCATGAACACTGAAGCTTTCTTT	CASSQRSYSIMNTEAFF
TRBJ2-1	-	TRBV6-5	TRBD1	TGCGCCAGCACAGGACAGGGACCAGTGGGGGGTGAGCAGTTCTTC	CASTGQGPVGGEQFF
TRBJ1-1	few	TRBV13	-	TGTGCCAGCAGCGAACGAGACCGGGCCATCTACACGGAAGCTTTCTTT	CASSERDRAIYTEAFF
TRBJ1-1	-	TRBV5-1	-	TGCGCCAGCAGTGAAGGAGACCCGAACACTGAAGCTTTCTTT	CASSEGDPNTEAFF
TRBJ2-5	-	TRBV5-4	-	TGTGCCAGCAGCTTGGAGGGAGGAGTAATGGAGACCCAGTACTTC	CASSLEGGVMETQYF
TRBJ1-3	-	TRBV5-4	-	TGTGCCAGCAGCTTGGACGGATACTCTGGAAACACCATATATTTT	CASSLDGYSGNTIYF
TRBJ1-4	-	TRBV6-5	-	TGTGCCAGCAGTTACTCGAGGGAGACTAATGAAAAACTGTTTTTT	CASSYSRETNEKLFF
TRBJ1-6	-	TRBV7-2	TRBD1	TGTGCCAGCAGCCCCCGACAGGGTACAATTTCACCCCTCCACTTT	CASSPRQGTISPLHF
TRBJ2-6	-	TRBV6-6	-	TGTGCCAGCAGTTACCCCAATCTGTCTGGGGCCAACGTCCTGACTTTC	CASSYPNLSGANVLTF
TRBJ2-2	-	TRBV9	-	TGTGCCAGCAGCGTAGATGTCGGGGGGAACACCGGGGAGCTGTTTTTT	CASSVDVGGNTGELFF
TRBJ2-1	-	TRBV19	-	TGTGCCAGTAGATCTTACAGCGGAGGGAATGAGCAGTTCTTC	CASRSYSGGNEQFF
TRBJ1-3	large	TRBV9	TRBD1	TGTGCCAGCAGCGTAGCAGGACAGGGAGACACCATATATTTT	CASSVAGQGDTIYF
TRBJ1-1	-	TRBV5-3	-	TGTGCCAGAAGCAGCCGACAGTTCATGAACACTGAAGCTTTCTTT	CARSSRQFMNTEAFF
TRBJ2-7	-	TRBV7-9	-	TGTGCCAGCAGCTTGAGACCCCCCTACGAGCAGTACTTC	CASSLRPPYEQYF
TRBJ1-6	-	TRBV5-4	TRBD1	TGTGCCAGCAGCTTATACCCGGGACAGGTGAATTCACCCCTCCACTTT	CASSLYPGQVNSPLHF
TRBJ2-5	-	TRBV6-1	-	TGTGCCAGCAGTTTGACTAGTAGGGTCCAAGAGACCCAGTACTTC	CASSLTSRVQETQYF
TRBJ2-1	-	TRBV6-1	-	TGTGCCAGCAGTCGAACGAGGGCCAATGAGCAGTTCTTC	CASSRTRANEQFF